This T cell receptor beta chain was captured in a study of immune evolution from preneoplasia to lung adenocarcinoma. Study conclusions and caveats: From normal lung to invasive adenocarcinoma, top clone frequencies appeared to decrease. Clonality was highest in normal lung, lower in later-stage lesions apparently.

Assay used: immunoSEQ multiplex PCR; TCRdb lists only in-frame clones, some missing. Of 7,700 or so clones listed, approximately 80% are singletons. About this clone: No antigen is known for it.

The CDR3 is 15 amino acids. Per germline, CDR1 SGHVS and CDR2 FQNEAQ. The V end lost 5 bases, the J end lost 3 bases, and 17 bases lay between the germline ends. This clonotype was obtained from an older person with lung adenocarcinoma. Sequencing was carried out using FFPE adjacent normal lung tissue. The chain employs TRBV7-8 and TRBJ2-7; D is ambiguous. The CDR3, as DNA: TGTGCCAGCAGCAAAGGAGTCAACCCGGTCTACGAGCAGTACTTC. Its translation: CASSKGVNPVYEQYF.